These 4 T cell receptor beta chains originate from one sample sequenced in a study of blood T cell repertoires in COVID-19. TCRdb's copy holds only in-frame clones and misses some; the assay was immunoSEQ multiplex PCR. The sample carries tens of thousands of clones, approximately 80% recorded once. What was sequenced was peripheral blood. The receptors were gathered from a human donor in a cohort sampled during active COVID-19.

The genes are TRBV29-1 and TRBJ2-7, with TRBD2 identical over 13 bases. Unmatched junction bases numbered 10, after V lost 7 bases and J lost 7 bases. The CDR3 is 14 residues long. Germline CDR1 reads SQVTM; CDR2 reads ANQGSEA. DNA for the CDR3: TGCAGCGCCCGAGGACTAGCGGGAGACCTGGAGCAGTACTTC. Translated: CSARGLAGDLEQYF.

In its sample, this clone was seen once. The chain combines TRBV2 with TRBJ1-2; D not certain. This CDR3 is 16 amino acids long. The germline V gene has CDR1 SNHLY and CDR2 FYNNEI. V dropped 0 bases and J dropped 2 bases, with 13 bases sitting between them. CDR3: CASSEARAETNYGYTF. The CDR3 DNA reads as TGTGCCAGCAGTGAAGCGCGGGCAGAGACAAACTATGGCTACACCTTC.

The gene calls are TRBV7-6 and TRBJ2-1; TRBD2 aligns across 10 bases. Germline CDR1 is SGHVS and CDR2 is FNYEAQ. With 2 bases clipped from V and 5 bases from J, the junction kept 6 bases outside the gene matches. CDR3 length equals 16 residues. The CDR3 DNA is TGTGCCAGCAGCTTACTTCCAGCGGGGGGGGACAATGAGCAGTTCTTC. Its protein product is CASSLLPAGGDNEQFF. Drawing the rest from reference TRBV7-6 and TRBJ2-1, the complete variable domain is GAGVSQSPRYKVTKRGQDVALRCDPISGHVSLYWYRQALGQGPEFLTYFNYEAQQDKSGLPNDRFSAERPEGSISTLTIQRTEQRDSAMYRCASSLLPAGGDNEQFFGPGTRLTVL.

The rearrangement joins TRBV7-8 to TRBJ2-2; D unresolved. This CDR3 is built from 14 residues. Looked up from germline, CDR1 is SGHVS and CDR2 is FQNEAQ. V lost 1 base, J lost 6 bases, and 9 bases lay in between. This CDR3 reads CASSLVAGPGELFF. The CDR3 coding sequence is TGTGCCAGCAGCTTAGTGGCTGGGCCCGGGGAGCTGTTTTTT.